This TCR beta chain was sequenced in a study of beta chain features in type 1 diabetes. Of note for this clone: Its target is not known. The CDR3 does not end in the conserved phenylalanine or tryptophan, so this is likely a read error. No DNA is shown, since the ends of the CDR3 on it are uncertain; the CDR3 is the one TCRdb lists.

Every bit of the isolated RNA underwent reverse transcription, so sequencing read expressed TCRB transcripts. The method was immunoSEQ multiplex PCR; TCRdb's version includes in-frame clones alone and lacks a portion of them. This table has 400,000 or so clones, 8% to 10% appearing once. Study conclusions and caveats: People with Type 1 diabetes carried modestly yet significantly shorter TCRB CDR3s in all four CD4+ subsets. In cDNA sequencing, cells with high TCR expression could be over-represented. It was possible that PCR favored shorter templates, equally so in patients and controls. In type 1 diabetes patients, VDJ junctions had fewer insertions; deletions at these junctions were more frequent.

In total, each donor contributed a single heparinised blood draw that averaged around 100 mL. The CDR3 spans 10 amino acids, including both terminal residues. Germline loops: CDR1 WNHNN, CDR2 SYGVQD (reference sequence). The V call is TRBV10-1, the J call TRBJ1-1. The receptor comes from a man aged 30-40 years with type 1 diabetes. Sequencing was performed on central memory CD4+ T cells from blood. CDR3 sequence reads: CASSECILLV.